This T cell receptor beta chain stems from a study of T cell responses to AZD1222 COVID-19 vaccine. Study-level findings and limits: It should be noted that donors were predominantly white British and more often female, and clonal diversity was possibly underestimated.

This CDR3 comprises 13 residues. Germline lookup yields CDR1 SGHDN and CDR2 FVKESK. The V and J ends lost 5 bases and 7 bases respectively, with 15 bases between them. Comments on this clone: Its specificity is not known.

Sequencing used immunoSEQ multiplex PCR; TCRdb keeps in-frame clones, though not all of them. The sample has 100,000 to 150,000 clones; roughly 89% are singletons. This sequence was found in an adult in good health. The sample here was peripheral blood, taken on day 0 of AZD1222 vaccination. The V gene is TRBV14, the J gene TRBJ2-7; a possible D gene is TRBD2 (6 bases). CDR3 loop: CASSSVVGGEQYF. Written as DNA, the CDR3 is TGTGCCAGCAGCTCAGTCGTAGGAGGGGAGCAGTACTTC.